This entry lists 24 T cell receptor beta chains sequenced from one sample in a study of regulatory T cells. Which antigens these TCRs recognize remains unknown. Study findings and constraints: Hydrophobic residues at CDR3 positions 6 and 7 were enriched in conventional CD4+ T cells of CD3G-deficient patients.

The primer mix had 52 TRBV and 13 TRBJ primers. The repertoire was sequenced with immunoSEQ multiplex PCR; TCRdb's copy has only in-frame clones and lacks some. Of 25,000 to 35,000 clones in the sample, just under 95% are singletons; the top ten hold 1.5% to 1.8%. Specimen: conventional CD4+ T cells sorted from blood. These receptors all come from a person aged 18-30 years with CD3G deficiency.

The V and J genes are TRBV7-3 and TRBJ2-3; 8 bases agree with TRBD2. The CDR3 is 15 residues long. Trimming removed 1 base from V and 4 bases from J; junction bases left unmatched: 4. Germline V CDR1 and CDR2: SGHTA, FQGTGA. The CDR3 is CASSLNGRAADTQYF. For the CDR3, the DNA is TGTGCCAGCAGCTTAAACGGGAGGGCCGCAGATACGCAGTATTTT.

This clone was observed once. This chain uses TRBV6-6 with TRBJ1-1, with D perhaps TRBD1 (6 bases). The germline gives CDR1 MNHNY, CDR2 SVGAGI (reference sequence). There are 15 residues in the CDR3. V dropped 2 bases and J dropped 0 bases, with 10 bases sitting between them. Here the CDR3 reads CASSYVGALNTEAFF. CDR3 DNA: TGTGCCAGCAGTTACGTGGGGGCGTTGAACACTGAAGCTTTCTTT.

This clone was recorded only once. One junction end disagrees with the germline gene, perhaps due to a read error. CDR3 in amino acids: CASSLGGLAAYEQYF. CDR3 bases: TGTGCCAGCAGTTTGGGGGGCCTCGCGGCCTACGAGCAGTACTTC. The chain combines TRBV5-4 with TRBJ2-7; D may be TRBD1 or TRBD2 (6 bases each). The CDR3 length is 15 residues. Per the germline V gene, CDR1 is SGHNT and CDR2 is YYREEE (reference sequence). The full variable domain, completed using reference TRBV5-4 and TRBJ2-7, is ETGVTQSPTHLIKTRGQQVTLRCSSQSGHNTVSWYQQALGQGPQFIFQYYREEENGRGNFPPRFSGLQFPNYSSELNVNALELDDSALYLCASSLGGLAAYEQYFGPGTRLTVT.

The J gene is TRBJ2-3, the V gene TRBV28, with 13 bases matching TRBD2. After removal of 4 bases from V and 6 bases from J, the junction contained 7 bases not matched to a gene. In germline, CDR1 is MDHEN, CDR2 SYDVKM. The CDR3 is 16 residues long. CDR3 sequence reads: CASSWGLAGSGDTQYF. The CDR3, as DNA: TGTGCCAGCAGTTGGGGACTAGCGGGATCAGGGGATACGCAGTATTTT. The whole variable domain, filled in from reference TRBV28 and TRBJ2-3, reads DVKVTQSSRYLVKRTGEKVFLECVQDMDHENMFWYRQDPGLGLRLIYFSYDVKMKEKGDIPEGYSVSREKKERFSLILESASTNQTSMYLCASSWGLAGSGDTQYFGPGTRLTVL.

The genes are TRBV4-1 and TRBJ2-3; D is unclear. CDR1 and CDR2 (germline): MGHRA, YSYEKL. There are 15 residues in the CDR3. Trimming stripped 0 bases from V and 0 bases from J, with 7 bases between. The DNA for the CDR3 is TGCGCCAGCAGCCAAGAAGGATTTAGCACAGATACGCAGTATTTT. Protein product: CASSQEGFSTDTQYF.

The genes are TRBV5-1 and TRBJ2-2; no clear D gene. The V end lost 0 bases, the J end lost 3 bases, and 6 bases lay between the germline ends. The CDR3 has 14 amino acids. Germline assignment: CDR1 SGHRS and CDR2 YFSETQ. The DNA of the CDR3 is TGCGCCAGCAGCTTGGTGGGGTACACCGGGGAGCTGTTTTTT. It is translated as CASSLVGYTGELFF.

V is TRBV5-1 and J is TRBJ2-3, with no clear D. CDR3 length: 14 amino acids. Trimming removed 0 bases from V and 5 bases from J, with 10 bases in between. Germline lookup yields CDR1 SGHRS and CDR2 YFSETQ. The CDR3 loop is CASSLGSSGDTQYF. CDR3 nucleotide sequence: TGCGCCAGCAGCTTGGGTTCCTCGGGAGATACGCAGTATTTT. Looking up the rest from reference TRBV5-1 and TRBJ2-3 gives the full variable domain: KAGVTQTPRYLIKTRGQQVTLSCSPISGHRSVSWYQQTPGQGLQFLFEYFSETQRNKGNFPGRFSGRQFSNSRSEMNVSTLELGDSALYLCASSLGSSGDTQYFGPGTRLTVL.

The chain carries TRBV10-3 and TRBJ2-6; D not resolved. The CDR3 has 16 residues. Germline V gene sequence: CDR1 ENHRY, CDR2 SYGVKD. V was clipped by 4 bases and J by 0 bases, with 10 bases between them. The CDR3 here is CAISAGRLSGANVLTF. The CDR3 region has the DNA TGTGCCATCAGTGCAGGACGGCTCTCTGGGGCCAACGTCCTGACTTTC.

The chain couples TRBV5-1 to TRBJ2-1, with 8 positions matching TRBD2. The ends lost 4 bases at V and 3 bases at J; junction bases unmatched: 6. Germline CDR1 SGHRS, CDR2 YFSETQ. CDR3 length: 15 amino acids. Here the CDR3 reads CASSIGTSFYNEQFF. In nucleotides, the CDR3 is TGCGCCAGCAGCATTGGGACTAGTTTCTACAATGAGCAGTTCTTC.

The chain joins TRBV4-2 to TRBJ2-7; D is ambiguous. Between the trimmed V and J ends, which lost 3 bases and 2 bases, there was a span of 5 bases. Germline V gene data show CDR1 as LGHNA and CDR2 as YNFKEQ. This CDR3 spans 12 amino acids. DNA for the CDR3: TGTGCCAGCAGCCAGGAGCCCTACGAGCAGTACTTC. This encodes CASSQEPYEQYF.

The V and J genes are TRBV7-9 and TRBJ2-1, with D possibly being TRBD1 (6 bases). V dropped 3 bases and J dropped 8 bases, with 14 bases sitting between them. The CDR3 is 14 residues long. Per germline, CDR1 SEHNR and CDR2 FQNEAQ (reference sequence). CDR3 nucleotide sequence: TGTGCCAGCAGCTTGAGCCGGGACAATCATGAGCAGTTCTTC. As protein: CASSLSRDNHEQFF.

This sequence joins TRBV28 and TRBJ1-5; a weak D match, TRBD1 (5 bases). This CDR3 has 15 residues. Deletions cut 2 bases from V and 2 bases from J, with 10 bases between. Germline V gene data show CDR1 as MDHEN and CDR2 as SYDVKM. CDR3 sequence reads: CASSLPGPGNQPQHF. DNA for the CDR3: TGTGCCAGCAGTTTACCGGGGCCTGGCAATCAGCCCCAGCATTTT.

The rearrangement uses TRBV4-1 and TRBJ1-6; D gene ambiguous. V lost 4 bases and J lost 8, with 15 bases in between. CDR1 and CDR2 (germline): MGHRA, YSYEKL. The CDR3 is made up of 15 amino acids. This CDR3 reads CASSLSTVVDSPLHF. The DNA of the CDR3 is TGCGCCAGCAGCCTTTCCACAGTGGTAGATTCACCCCTCCACTTT.

This chain links TRBV10-2 with TRBJ1-5; D gene unclear. Trimming pared 6 bases from V and 4 bases from J, leaving 10 bases between. Per germline, CDR1 WSHSY and CDR2 SAAADI. The CDR3 covers 13 residues. The DNA for the CDR3 is TGCGCCAGCAGGGACGGTTTGAATCAGCCCCAGCATTTT. Protein: CASRDGLNQPQHF.

The V call is TRBV6-1, the J call TRBJ1-3; D perhaps matches TRBD1 (6 bases). The CDR3 totals 16 residues. Trimming removed 0 bases from V and 0 bases from J, with 9 bases in between. CDR1 and CDR2 from the germline V gene are MNHNS and SASEGT. The CDR3 DNA reads as TGTGCCAGCAGTGAAGCGCACAGGGACTCTGGAAACACCATATATTTT. This gives the protein CASSEAHRDSGNTIYF.

The V gene is TRBV28, the J gene TRBJ2-7; D may be TRBD2 (6 bases). The CDR3 has 15 amino acids. The germline V and J ends were trimmed by 4 bases and 2 bases, with 15 bases remaining between them. The germline V gene has CDR1 MDHEN and CDR2 SYDVKM. CDR3 nucleotide sequence: TGTGCCAGCAGTTCCGCCGGGGGTGGAGCCTACGAGCAGTACTTC. The encoded protein is CASSSAGGGAYEQYF.

The chain is built from TRBV6-1 and TRBJ2-1, with 8 bases matching TRBD2. The germline gives CDR1 MNHNS, CDR2 SASEGT. Germline trimming cut 6 bases from V and 5 bases from J; bases unmatched to any gene: 9. This CDR3 contains 15 residues. The CDR3 DNA reads as TGTGCCAGCAGCCAATCTCCGGGGGGGCACAATGAGCAGTTCTTC. It yields the protein CASSQSPGGHNEQFF.

The CDR3 nucleotides are TGCGCCAGCAGCGCTCGTATGAACACTGAAGCTTTCTTT. This translates into CASSARMNTEAFF. This chain links TRBV5-1 with TRBJ1-1; D is ambiguous. Trimming stripped 4 bases from V and 0 bases from J, with 7 bases between. From germline, CDR1 is SGHRS and CDR2 YFSETQ. The CDR3 has 13 amino acids.

This sequence joins TRBV28 and TRBJ1-1; TRBD1 is a possible D gene (6 bases). The length of the CDR3 is 14 residues. Germline CDR1 and CDR2: MDHEN and SYDVKM. With 7 bases removed from V and 1 base from J, the gap between germline ends came to 13 bases. DNA for the CDR3: TGTGCCAGCACCTTGAGGGGGGGGAACACTGAAGCTTTCTTT. Translation: CASTLRGGNTEAFF.

The V gene is TRBV10-3, the J gene TRBJ2-7; 8 nucleotides line up with TRBD1. The CDR3 contains 12 residues. Germline V CDR1 and CDR2: ENHRY, SYGVKD. The V segment lost 6 bases and the J segment 5 bases; nucleotides outside the gene matches: 3. The CDR3: CAISPTGDEQYF. The CDR3 DNA reads TGTGCCATCAGCCCGACAGGGGACGAGCAGTACTTC.

This clone was found a few times. This sequence joins TRBV28 and TRBJ2-7; D uncertain. V was trimmed by 4 bases and J by 2 bases, leaving 12 bases between them. Germline loops: CDR1 MDHEN, CDR2 SYDVKM. This CDR3 is built from 14 residues. CDR3 sequence reads: CASSSLLPPYEQYF. As DNA, the CDR3 is TGTGCCAGCAGTTCCCTTCTCCCACCCTACGAGCAGTACTTC. Supplemented by reference TRBV28 and TRBJ2-7, the full variable domain reads DVKVTQSSRYLVKRTGEKVFLECVQDMDHENMFWYRQDPGLGLRLIYFSYDVKMKEKGDIPEGYSVSREKKERFSLILESASTNQTSMYLCASSSLLPPYEQYFGPGTRLTVT.

The chain uses TRBV28 and TRBJ1-1, with 9 positions matching TRBD1. Germline V gene lookup returns CDR1 MDHEN and CDR2 SYDVKM. Unmatched junction bases numbered 2, after V lost 6 bases and J lost 3 bases. This CDR3 spans 13 amino acids. CDR3 sequence: CASRRDRDTEAFF. The CDR3 coding sequence is TGTGCCAGCAGGAGGGACAGGGACACTGAAGCTTTCTTT.

The CDR3 is CASRWNLYNEQFF. The CDR3 nucleotides are TGCGCCAGCAGGTGGAACCTCTACAATGAGCAGTTCTTC. This sequence joins TRBV5-1 and TRBJ2-1; no clear D. Trimming pared 5 bases from V and 3 bases from J, leaving 9 bases between. Germline CDR1 and CDR2: SGHRS and YFSETQ. The CDR3 spans 13 residues.

The chain joins TRBV19 to TRBJ2-1; 8 bases match TRBD2. Germline V CDR1 and CDR2: LNHDA, SQIVND (reference sequence). The trim removed 6 bases at V and 7 bases at J, leaving 23 bases unmatched. This CDR3 is 19 amino acids long. The CDR3 loop reads CASSPRSSGSYLYPNEQFF. CDR3 bases: TGTGCCAGTAGCCCTCGGAGCAGCGGGAGTTATTTATATCCGAATGAGCAGTTCTTC. The complete variable domain, with remaining parts taken from reference TRBV19 and TRBJ2-1, reads DGGITQSPKYLFRKEGQNVTLSCEQNLNHDAMYWYRQDPGQGLRLIYYSQIVNDFQKGDIAEGYSVSREKKESFPLTVTSAQKNPTAFYLCASSPRSSGSYLYPNEQFFGPGTRLTVL.